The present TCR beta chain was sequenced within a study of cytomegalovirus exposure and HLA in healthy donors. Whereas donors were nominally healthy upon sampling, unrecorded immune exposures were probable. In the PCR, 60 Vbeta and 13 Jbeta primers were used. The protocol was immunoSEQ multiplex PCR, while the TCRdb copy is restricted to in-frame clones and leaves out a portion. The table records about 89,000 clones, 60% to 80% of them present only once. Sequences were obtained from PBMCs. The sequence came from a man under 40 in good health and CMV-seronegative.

The CDR3 region has the DNA TGTGCCAGCAGTGAATCGGGGATCTATGGCTACACCTTC. Translating it yields CASSESGIYGYTF. The J gene is TRBJ1-2, the V gene TRBV2; D ambiguous. Germline assignment: CDR1 SNHLY and CDR2 FYNNEI. The CDR3 consists of 13 residues. V lost 2 bases, J lost 4 bases, and 8 bases lay in between.